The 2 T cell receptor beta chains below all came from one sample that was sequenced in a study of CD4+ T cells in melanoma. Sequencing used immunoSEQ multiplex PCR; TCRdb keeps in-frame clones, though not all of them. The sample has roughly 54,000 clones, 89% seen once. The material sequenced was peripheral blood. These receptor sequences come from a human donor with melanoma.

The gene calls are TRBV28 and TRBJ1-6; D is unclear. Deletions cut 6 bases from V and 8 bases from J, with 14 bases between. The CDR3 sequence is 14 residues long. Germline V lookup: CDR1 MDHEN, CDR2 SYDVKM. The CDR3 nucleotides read TGTGCCAGCAGCCCTGGACGGAAAGATTCACCCCTCCACTTT. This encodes CASSPGRKDSPLHF. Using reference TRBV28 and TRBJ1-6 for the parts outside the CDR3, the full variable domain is DVKVTQSSRYLVKRTGEKVFLECVQDMDHENMFWYRQDPGLGLRLIYFSYDVKMKEKGDIPEGYSVSREKKERFSLILESASTNQTSMYLCASSPGRKDSPLHFGNGTRLTVT.

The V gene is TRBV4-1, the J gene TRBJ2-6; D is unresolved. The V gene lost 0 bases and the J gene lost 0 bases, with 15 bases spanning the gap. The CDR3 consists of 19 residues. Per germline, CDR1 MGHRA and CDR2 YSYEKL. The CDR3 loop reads CASSQDEIGISSGANVLTF. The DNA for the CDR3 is TGCGCCAGCAGCCAAGATGAGATAGGTATCTCCTCTGGGGCCAACGTCCTGACTTTC.